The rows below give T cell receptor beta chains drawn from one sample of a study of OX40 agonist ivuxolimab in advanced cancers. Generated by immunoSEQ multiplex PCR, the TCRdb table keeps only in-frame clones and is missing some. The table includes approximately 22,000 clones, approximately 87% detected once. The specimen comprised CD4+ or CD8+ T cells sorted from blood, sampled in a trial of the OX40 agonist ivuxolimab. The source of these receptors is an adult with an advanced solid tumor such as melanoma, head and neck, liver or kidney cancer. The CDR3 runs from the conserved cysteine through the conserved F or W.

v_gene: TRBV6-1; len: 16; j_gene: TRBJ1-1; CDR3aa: CASSEIILPLNTEAFF
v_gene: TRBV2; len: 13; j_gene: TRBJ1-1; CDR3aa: CASIGLGNTEAFF
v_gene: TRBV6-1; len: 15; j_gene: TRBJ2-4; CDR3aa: CASRDRGQNKNIQYF
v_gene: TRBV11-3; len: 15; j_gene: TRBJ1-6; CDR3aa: CASSLAPDQNSPLHF
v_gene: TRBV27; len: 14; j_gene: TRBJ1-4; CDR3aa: CASSLQGRDEKLFF
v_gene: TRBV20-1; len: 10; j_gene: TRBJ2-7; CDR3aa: CSAGEYEQYF
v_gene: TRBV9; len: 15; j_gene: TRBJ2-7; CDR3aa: CASSAHSDSDYEQYF
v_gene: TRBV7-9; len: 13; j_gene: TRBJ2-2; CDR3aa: CASSQQNTGELFF
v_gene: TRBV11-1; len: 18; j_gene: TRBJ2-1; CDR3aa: CASTSSPSQGPIYNEQFF
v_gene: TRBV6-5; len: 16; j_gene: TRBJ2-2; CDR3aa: CASSYSRGGNTGELFF
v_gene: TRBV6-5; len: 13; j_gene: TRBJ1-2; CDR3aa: CASTQSQPYGYTF
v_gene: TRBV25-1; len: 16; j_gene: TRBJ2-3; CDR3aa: CARFSPGGAGTDTQYF
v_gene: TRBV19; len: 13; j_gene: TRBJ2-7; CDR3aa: CASSIGYGAAASF
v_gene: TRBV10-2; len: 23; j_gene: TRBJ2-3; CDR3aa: CASSGGSDVGLAGAPGRTDTQYF
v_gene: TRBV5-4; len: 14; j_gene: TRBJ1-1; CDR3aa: CASGGWGVNTEAFF
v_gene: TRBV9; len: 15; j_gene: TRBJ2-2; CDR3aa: CASSASGGADGELFF
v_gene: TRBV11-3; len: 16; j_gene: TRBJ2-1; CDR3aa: CASSLAGPSSYNEQFF
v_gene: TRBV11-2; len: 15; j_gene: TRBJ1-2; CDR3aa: CASRSRDSGGYGYTF
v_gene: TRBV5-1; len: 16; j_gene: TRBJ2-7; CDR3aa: CASSYIHRDRADEQYF
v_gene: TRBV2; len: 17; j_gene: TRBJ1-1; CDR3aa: CASSVGRVTRGGTEAFF
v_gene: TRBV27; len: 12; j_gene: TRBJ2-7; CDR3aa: CASGDTDYEQYF
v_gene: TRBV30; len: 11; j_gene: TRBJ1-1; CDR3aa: CAWGEGIEAFF
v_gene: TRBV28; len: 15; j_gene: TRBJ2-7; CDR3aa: CASSNRGPVGEGQYF
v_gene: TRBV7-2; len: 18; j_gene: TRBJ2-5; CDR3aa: CASRTGTSAQHFQETQYF
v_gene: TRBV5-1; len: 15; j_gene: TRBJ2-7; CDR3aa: CASSRATASSYEQYF
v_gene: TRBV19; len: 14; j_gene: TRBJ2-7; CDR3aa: CASSWRRGAYEQYF
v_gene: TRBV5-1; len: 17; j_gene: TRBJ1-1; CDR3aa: CASSLPRTGEGRTEAFF
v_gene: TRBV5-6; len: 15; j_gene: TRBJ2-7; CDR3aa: CASSPRDRIFYEQYF
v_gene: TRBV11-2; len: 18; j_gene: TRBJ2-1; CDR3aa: CASSLEGERGPMYNEQFF
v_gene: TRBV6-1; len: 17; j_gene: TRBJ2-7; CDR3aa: CASSERSPGQGYYEQYF
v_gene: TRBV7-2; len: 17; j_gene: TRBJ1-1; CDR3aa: CASSLSRVGVMGTEAFF
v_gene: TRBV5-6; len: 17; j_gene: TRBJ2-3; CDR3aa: CASSLNIREPPTDTQYF
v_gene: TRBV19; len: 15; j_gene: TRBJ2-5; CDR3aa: CASRALLGNGETQYF
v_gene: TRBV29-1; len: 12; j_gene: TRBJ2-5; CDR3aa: CSVDARAETQYF
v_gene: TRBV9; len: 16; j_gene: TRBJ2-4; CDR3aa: CASSLIDRGAKNIQYF
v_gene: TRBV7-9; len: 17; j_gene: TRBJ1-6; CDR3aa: CASSLPRDRGWDSPLHF
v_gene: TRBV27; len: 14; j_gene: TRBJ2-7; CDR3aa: CASSLSGLRYEQYF
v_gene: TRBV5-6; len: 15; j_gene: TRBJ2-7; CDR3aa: CASSPSRDYPYEQYF
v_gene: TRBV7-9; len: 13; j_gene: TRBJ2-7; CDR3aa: CASSPGTFYEQYF
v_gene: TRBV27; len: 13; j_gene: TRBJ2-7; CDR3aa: CASSSGDSYEQYF
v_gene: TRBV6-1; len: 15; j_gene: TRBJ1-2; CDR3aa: CASSEGGHTPYGYTF
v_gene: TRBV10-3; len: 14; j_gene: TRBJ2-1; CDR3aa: CAAQSPQPGSEQFF
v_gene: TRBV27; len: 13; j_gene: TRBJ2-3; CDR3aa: CASSGGSTDTQYF
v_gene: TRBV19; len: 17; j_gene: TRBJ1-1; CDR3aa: CASSKVMGYGVNTEAFF
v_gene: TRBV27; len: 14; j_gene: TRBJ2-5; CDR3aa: CASSLSGQGETQYF
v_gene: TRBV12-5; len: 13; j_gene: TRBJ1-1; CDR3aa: CASGLSLSTEAFF
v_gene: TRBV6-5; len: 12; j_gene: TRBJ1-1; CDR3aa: CASRDRGAEAFF
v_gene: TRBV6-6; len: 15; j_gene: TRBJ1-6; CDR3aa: CASSPSPLRGSPLHF
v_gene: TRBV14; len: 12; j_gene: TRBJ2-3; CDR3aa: CASSQVSDTQYF
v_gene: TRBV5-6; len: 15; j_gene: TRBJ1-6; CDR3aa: CASSPRDSHNSPLHF
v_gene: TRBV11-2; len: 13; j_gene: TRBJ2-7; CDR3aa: CASSYEGRYEQYF
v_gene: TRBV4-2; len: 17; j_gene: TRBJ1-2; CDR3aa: CASSQVMRGLGNYGYTF
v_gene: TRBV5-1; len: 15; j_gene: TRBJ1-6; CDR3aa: CASSLQGANNSPLHF
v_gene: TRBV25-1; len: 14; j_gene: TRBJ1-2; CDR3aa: CASSTDSGAEGYTF